Listed below are T cell receptor beta chains from one sample, sequenced in a study of early T cells in non-severe SARS-CoV-2 infection. TCRdb ran MiXCR on the 5' RACE reads and lists one entry per CDR3 protein. The sample shows roughly 80,000 distinct CDR3 sequences, roughly a sixth of them seen only once. Sequenced input: whole blood. These TCRs come from an adult who was a healthcare worker with PCR-confirmed SARS-CoV-2 infection or an uninfected control (not recorded which). Each CDR3 is given without its conserved first and last residue. Each record gives: clone size, J gene, V gene, CDR3 protein. Clone sizes are given selectively: once, few, many, or a class where the clone is expanded.

>few|TRBJ1-1|TRBV6-1
ASRDRGRSTEAF
>NA|TRBJ2-3|TRBV10-3
AISEAEGPEY
>many|TRBJ2-1|TRBV28
ASSPTSGGANEQF
>many|TRBJ1-2|TRBV18
ASSPGGNYGYT
>few|TRBJ2-1|TRBV5-5
ASSLLSLTYNEQF
>NA|TRBJ1-1|TRBV29-1
SVVKGSEAF
>many|TRBJ2-1|TRBV9
ASSVTGTEKQF
>NA|TRBJ1-6|TRBV20-1
SASGLQGAGNSPLH
>few|TRBJ1-4|TRBV7-6
ASSLGVREKLF
>many|TRBJ1-2|TRBV11-2
ASSRDSSYGYT
>NA|TRBJ1-1|TRBV4-3
ASSQVGRGPTEAF
>NA|TRBJ2-1|TRBV7-8
ASSLTPGQDYNEQF
>few|TRBJ2-5|TRBV30
AWSVYQETQY
>NA|TRBJ2-3|TRBV6-2/TRBV6-3
ASSFEGGSLAHGTQY
>few|TRBJ1-3|TRBV12-3/TRBV12-4
ASMEVNTIY
>many|TRBJ1-5|TRBV7-9
ASSSGYSNQPQH
>NA|TRBJ2-3|TRBV7-9
ASSLGGSIDTQY
>once|TRBJ1-2|TRBV29-1
SVRQGYYGYT
>NA|TRBJ2-2|TRBV24-1
ATSSFLMGTGELF
>NA|TRBJ2-1|TRBV11-3
ASSPFFEYNEQF
>few|TRBJ2-1|TRBV7-9
ASSASAGAPDNEQF
>many|TRBJ2-7|TRBV7-6
ASSLYASGGQYEQY
>NA|TRBJ2-3|TRBV7-9
ASSPQVVAGGQDTQY
>few|TRBJ1-3|TRBV29-1
SVADSSGNTIY
>NA|TRBJ1-2|TRBV7-9
ASRPQTNYGYT
>few|TRBJ2-1|TRBV29-1
SVEGTLTYNEQF
>many|TRBJ2-2|TRBV20-1
SARKGGNTGELF
>few|TRBJ1-2|TRBV11-2
ASSLDRVGARGYT
>few|TRBJ2-7|TRBV5-4
AFQGQGSSYEQY
>NA|TRBJ2-1|TRBV6-2/TRBV6-3
ASSTGKSYNEQF
>few|TRBJ2-2|TRBV24-1
ATSDFLGNTGELF
>few|TRBJ1-1|TRBV11-3
ASSPQRTEAF
>few|TRBJ2-7|TRBV11-2
ASSLSVREQY
>few|TRBJ2-7|TRBV4-2
ASSQGSSYEQY
>many|TRBJ2-1|TRBV30
AWSENLINYNEQF
>few|TRBJ2-1|TRBV5-6
ASSLAAREQF
>few|TRBJ2-7|TRBV9
ASSVERDSVRSYEQY
>NA|TRBJ1-1|TRBV11-3
ASSWSSTEAF
>many|TRBJ2-3|TRBV20-1
SAVGTTQGTDTQY
>many|TRBJ2-7|TRBV9
ASSPPGLVEGEQY
>many|TRBJ1-6|TRBV28
ASRRTGYNSPLH
>NA|TRBJ1-4|TRBV29-1
SAVGGARKKLF
>few|TRBJ2-7|TRBV5-1
ASRQTGFAEQY
>NA|TRBJ1-6|TRBV27
ASTHSDREISPLH
>NA|TRBJ1-3|TRBV12-3/TRBV12-4
ASSAGVRSGNTIY
>NA|TRBJ2-2|TRBV7-3
ASSPGQYTGELF
>NA|TRBJ2-1|TRBV20-1
SASAGLAGVSYNEQF
>NA|TRBJ2-1|TRBV7-9
ASSFRSGNEQF
>NA|TRBJ2-7|TRBV4-2
ASSPGGRYEQY
>few|TRBJ2-6|TRBV5-1
ASSFGDVGANVLT
>many|TRBJ2-1|TRBV10-3
AISGTSGIVNEQF
>few|TRBJ2-3|TRBV12-3/TRBV12-4
ASSEDRGMTDTQY
>NA|TRBJ2-5|TRBV11-1
ASSFSMTIGEETQY
>NA|TRBJ2-2|TRBV6-2/TRBV6-3
ASKVRGRKNTGELF
>few|TRBJ2-5|TRBV7-6
ASSSTRASQETQY